Each of the 29 T cell receptor beta chains below was sequenced from the same sample in a study of blood T cell repertoires in COVID-19. Method: immunoSEQ multiplex PCR; TCRdb's copy keeps in-frame clones and lacks some. The table lists 60,000 to 85,000 clones, just under 80% of them singletons, with roughly 6.3% in the top ten. Sequenced input: peripheral blood. The receptor set was obtained from an older woman with acute or convalescent COVID-19.

The chain uses TRBV24-1 and TRBJ2-5; TRBD1 might be the D (6 bases). V dropped 5 bases and J dropped 5 bases, with 11 bases sitting between them. This CDR3 is built from 13 residues. CDR1 and CDR2 from the germline V gene are KGHDR and SFDVKD. The CDR3 protein is CATSGQESETQYF. CDR3 bases: TGTGCCACCAGTGGACAGGAAAGCGAGACCCAGTACTTC.

This chain joins TRBV2 and TRBJ2-4; 7 nucleotides line up with TRBD1. Germline V gene data show CDR1 as SNHLY and CDR2 as FYNNEI. V shed 6 bases, J shed 3 bases, and the junction held 8 bases outside the gene matches. This CDR3 region has 15 residues. CDR3 DNA: TGTGCCAGCAGACTCGACAGGGTGGGCAAAAACATTCAGTACTTC. Protein product: CASRLDRVGKNIQYF.

The gene calls are TRBV28 and TRBJ1-1; TRBD1 matches at 9 bases. Germline V gene data show CDR1 as MDHEN and CDR2 as SYDVKM. The CDR3 runs 18 residues. J lost 4 bases, V lost 2 bases, and 14 bases had no gene match. CDR3 sequence reads: CASSLQPGQGGKGTEAFF. For the CDR3, the DNA is TGTGCCAGCAGTTTACAACCGGGACAGGGAGGGAAGGGCACTGAAGCTTTCTTT.

This sequence joins TRBV28 and TRBJ1-2, with D possibly matching TRBD1 (6 bases). Looked up from germline, CDR1 is MDHEN and CDR2 is SYDVKM. The CDR3 consists of 16 residues. Trimming cost V 7 bases and J 6 bases, with 24 bases left between them. This CDR3 reads CASTTSGTGPRDGYTF. In DNA, the CDR3 is TGTGCCAGCACCACGTCCGGAACAGGGCCGAGGGATGGCTACACCTTC.

Turning to this clone: This sample also contains other DNA sequences that code for the same CDR3. V gene TRBV12-3 or TRBV12-4 combines with J gene TRBJ1-2; D is possibly TRBD1 (5 bases). Deletions cut 6 bases from V and 1 base from J, with 9 bases between. This CDR3 has 13 amino acids. The CDR3 sequence is CASSTQGNYGYTF. CDR3 in DNA: TGTGCCAGCAGCACGCAGGGTAACTATGGCTACACCTTC.

The V call is TRBV7-8, the J call TRBJ1-1; 8 nucleotides match TRBD1. This CDR3 spans 14 amino acids. V lost 0 bases to trimming and J lost 11 bases; unmatched junction nucleotides: 8. Germline CDR1 is SGHVS and CDR2 is FQNEAQ. This chain's CDR3 is CASSLAGGQGKAFF. CDR3 nucleotide sequence: TGTGCCAGCAGCTTAGCGGGTGGACAGGGTAAGGCTTTCTTT.

This chain joins TRBV10-3 and TRBJ1-2; D perhaps matches TRBD1 (6 bases). Germline-derived CDR1 and CDR2 are ENHRY and SYGVKD. The CDR3 is 13 residues long. With 6 bases removed from V and 4 bases from J, the gap between germline ends came to 12 bases. CDR3 residues: CAIREGQFYGYTF. The CDR3, as DNA: TGTGCCATCAGAGAAGGACAGTTCTATGGCTACACCTTC.

The rearrangement links TRBV5-1 to TRBJ1-5, with D uncertain. V shed 4 bases and J shed 0 bases, with 5 bases lying between them. The CDR3 is made up of 13 amino acids. Germline CDR1 is SGHRS and CDR2 is YFSETQ. CDR3 sequence: CASSPSSNQPQHF. The CDR3 DNA follows: TGCGCCAGCAGCCCATCTAGCAATCAGCCCCAGCATTTT.

The V call is TRBV18, the J call TRBJ1-2; D not certain. Per germline, CDR1 KGHSH and CDR2 LQKENI. The ends were cut back, 2 bases at V and 5 bases at J, with 18 bases in the middle. This CDR3 has 16 amino acids. The CDR3 loop reads CASSPTLERVNYGYTF. CDR3 coding DNA: TGTGCCAGCTCACCAACATTGGAGCGGGTCAATTATGGCTACACCTTC.

This clone was seen a few times. This chain connects TRBV29-1 to TRBJ1-3, with TRBD1 matching 7 bases. CDR3 length: 13 amino acids. CDR1 and CDR2 from the germline V gene are SQVTM and ANQGSEA. V lost 8 bases, J lost 3 bases, and 7 bases stayed unmatched. The CDR3 loop is CSMTQGVGNTIYF. The CDR3 nucleotides are TGCAGCATGACCCAGGGGGTTGGAAACACCATATATTTT.

The chain uses TRBV27 and TRBJ2-4; tentative D call: TRBD1 (7 bases). Between the trimmed V and J ends, which lost 7 bases and 3 bases, there was a span of 16 bases. Per germline, CDR1 MNHEY and CDR2 SMNVEV (reference sequence). The CDR3 spans 15 residues. The CDR3 sequence is CASTGGGAGKNIQYF. DNA for the CDR3: TGTGCCAGCACAGGAGGGGGCGCGGGCAAAAACATTCAGTACTTC.

This clone was recorded once. The rearrangement joins TRBV20-1 to TRBJ1-1; the match to TRBD1 covers 9 bases. Germline values: CDR1 DFQATT, CDR2 SNEGSKA (reference sequence). With V trimmed by 3 bases and J by 1 base, 6 bases remained unmatched. CDR3 size: 15 residues. CDR3 coding DNA: TGCAGTGCTAGTTACAGGGGGCGCGGGAACACTGAAGCTTTCTTT. It specifies CSASYRGRGNTEAFF.

The J gene is TRBJ2-6, the V gene TRBV10-3, with D unclear. The germline V and J ends were trimmed by 0 bases and 4 bases, with 4 bases remaining between them. Germline CDR1 is ENHRY and CDR2 is SYGVKD. The CDR3 totals 14 residues. CDR3 residues: CAISESGGANVLTF. CDR3 coding DNA: TGTGCCATCAGTGAGTCGGGCGGGGCCAACGTCCTGACTTTC.

V and J are TRBV27 and TRBJ2-7; 10 bases line up with TRBD2. The CDR3 covers 15 residues. CDR1 and CDR2 from the germline V gene are MNHEY and SMNVEV (reference sequence). The J segment lost 3 bases and the V segment lost 2 bases, leaving 4 bases of the junction unmatched. The chain's CDR3 is CASSLRTSGLYEQYF. In DNA, the CDR3 is TGTGCCAGCAGTTTAAGGACTAGCGGACTCTACGAGCAGTACTTC.

The J gene is TRBJ1-2, the V gene TRBV6-5; no firm D call. Germline CDR1 and CDR2: MNHEY and SVGAGI. The CDR3 sequence is 13 residues long. V was pared by 2 bases and J by 6 bases, with 10 bases between. The CDR3 DNA follows: TGTGCCAGCAGTTACCGGGTAGGAGATGGCTACACCTTC. This codes for CASSYRVGDGYTF.

The rearrangement links TRBV28 to TRBJ1-5; 10 bases fit TRBD1. Germline values: CDR1 MDHEN, CDR2 SYDVKM. V lost 5 bases to trimming and J lost 7 bases; unmatched junction nucleotides: 8. The CDR3 contains 15 residues. As DNA, the CDR3 is TGTGCCAGCAGTACGGGACAGGGGAGAAGACAGCCCCAGCATTTT. Its translation is CASSTGQGRRQPQHF. The full variable domain, rest sourced from reference TRBV28 and TRBJ1-5, is DVKVTQSSRYLVKRTGEKVFLECVQDMDHENMFWYRQDPGLGLRLIYFSYDVKMKEKGDIPEGYSVSREKKERFSLILESASTNQTSMYLCASSTGQGRRQPQHFGDGTRLSIL.

This chain links TRBV2 with TRBJ1-2; TRBD1 aligns across 10 bases. The CDR3 is made up of 16 amino acids. The V segment lost 10 bases and the J segment 4 bases; nucleotides outside the gene matches: 15. Looked up from germline, CDR1 is SNHLY and CDR2 is FYNNEI. CDR3 nucleotides: TGTGCCACCAAAGGGACAGGGGAGGAGCGGGGCTATGGCTACACCTTC. It yields the protein CATKGTGEERGYGYTF.

This clone was recorded many times. The chain has TRBV4-1 and TRBJ2-2; the match to TRBD1 covers 7 bases. The V and J ends lost 4 bases and 3 bases, in that order; junction bases with no gene match: 8. CDR1 and CDR2 from the germline V gene are MGHRA and YSYEKL. The CDR3 extends over 16 amino acids. Written as DNA, the CDR3 is TGCGCCAGCAGCCCGGGACAGAGTATCCACACCGGGGAGCTGTTTTTT. Protein product: CASSPGQSIHTGELFF.

This clone has only a few counts. V gene TRBV7-6 combines with J gene TRBJ1-1; D is unclear. Germline loops: CDR1 SGHVS, CDR2 FNYEAQ. The CDR3 is 14 amino acids. The V end lost 0 bases, the J end lost 5 bases, and 10 bases lay between the germline ends. For the CDR3, the DNA is TGTGCCAGCAGCTTAGCGGAGATTGAGACTGAAGCTTTCTTT. Protein product: CASSLAEIETEAFF.

The gene calls are TRBV3-1 (or the pseudogene TRBV3-2) and TRBJ1-1, with 12 bases identical to TRBD1. Germline CDR1 LGHDT, CDR2 YNNKEL (reference sequence). The CDR3 has 16 residues. V was clipped by 6 bases and J by 1 base; unmatched bases: 6. CDR3 sequence: CASRMGQGAPNTEAFF. Here the CDR3 DNA reads TGTGCCAGCAGGATGGGACAGGGGGCGCCGAACACTGAAGCTTTCTTT.

This clone was observed a few times. The rearrangement joins TRBV4-1 to TRBJ1-1, with a tentative D call TRBD1 (5 bases). Looked up from germline, CDR1 is MGHRA and CDR2 is YSYEKL. This CDR3 is built from 14 residues. V gave up 3 bases and J gave up 1 base, with 9 bases separating them. The chain's CDR3 is CASSHGGGNTEAFF. CDR3 in DNA: TGCGCCAGCAGCCATGGGGGAGGGAACACTGAAGCTTTCTTT.

The chain links TRBV19 to TRBJ1-5, with 8 bases aligning to TRBD1. V lost 4 bases, J lost 2 bases, and 4 bases stayed unmatched. CDR3 length: 15 residues. The V gene's germline CDR1 is LNHDA and CDR2 SQIVND (reference sequence). The CDR3, as DNA: TGTGCCAGTAGTACCGGGACAGGACGCAATCAGCCCCAGCATTTT. Translation gives CASSTGTGRNQPQHF.

The chain has TRBV24-1 and TRBJ1-4; 10 nucleotides align to TRBD1. Losses at the gene ends were 2 bases for V and 1 base for J; bases not matched to a gene: 15. Germline V lookup: CDR1 KGHDR, CDR2 SFDVKD. The CDR3 covers 21 residues. The CDR3 DNA reads TGTGCCACCAGTGATTCTTCCATTCCGGGACAGGGGAGGGAAACTAATGAAAAACTGTTTTTT. It encodes CATSDSSIPGQGRETNEKLFF.

This clone was counted only a few times. The chain joins TRBV4-2 to TRBJ1-2; 9 bases agree with TRBD1. This CDR3 comprises 16 residues. Germline lookup yields CDR1 LGHNA and CDR2 YNFKEQ. Losses at the gene ends were 1 base for V and 4 bases for J; bases not matched to a gene: 7. This CDR3 is CASSQGTGGAGYGYTF. The DNA for the CDR3 is TGTGCCAGCAGCCAAGGTACAGGGGGCGCAGGCTATGGCTACACCTTC.

V is TRBV2 and J is TRBJ2-3, with a tentative D call TRBD1 (5 bases). Germline V gene lookup returns CDR1 SNHLY and CDR2 FYNNEI. The V and J ends lost 9 bases and 2 bases respectively, with 9 bases between them. The CDR3 is made up of 12 amino acids. The CDR3 region is CARQTVTDTQYF. The DNA of the CDR3 is TGTGCCAGACAGACAGTCACAGATACGCAGTATTTT. The complete variable domain, with remaining parts taken from reference TRBV2 and TRBJ2-3, reads EPEVTQTPSHQVTQMGQEVILRCVPISNHLYFYWYRQILGQKVEFLVSFYNNEISEKSEIFDDQFSVERPDGSNFTLKIRSTKLEDSAMYFCARQTVTDTQYFGPGTRLTVL.

V is TRBV5-4 and J is TRBJ1-1; unclear D gene. V lost 0 bases, J lost 2 bases, and 5 bases lay in between. CDR3 length equals 13 residues. Germline V gene sequence: CDR1 SGHNT, CDR2 YYREEE (reference sequence). CDR3 in amino acids: CASSLDSNTEAFF. CDR3 DNA: TGTGCCAGCAGCTTGGACAGTAACACTGAAGCTTTCTTT.

The V gene is TRBV6-5, the J gene TRBJ1-1; D perhaps matches TRBD1 (6 bases). Germline values: CDR1 MNHEY, CDR2 SVGAGI. CDR3 length: 13 residues. Trimming stripped 8 bases from V and 0 bases from J, with 10 bases between. For the CDR3, the DNA is TGTGCCAGCCGGGACACCATGAACACTGAAGCTTTCTTT. As protein: CASRDTMNTEAFF.

This clone was seen only a few times. This rearrangement joins TRBV27 to TRBJ2-1, with TRBD1 as a possible D gene (6 bases). The CDR3 has 13 amino acids. V was shortened by 5 bases and J by 10 bases, with 15 bases between the two germline ends. The germline gives CDR1 MNHEY, CDR2 SMNVEV (reference sequence). CDR3 DNA: TGTGCCAGCAGTATGACAGGCCTCTCGGAGCAGTTCTTC. Amino acid sequence: CASSMTGLSEQFF.

With regard to this clone: Distinct nucleotide sequences in the sample also encode this CDR3. The chain links TRBV27 to TRBJ1-1, with 8 bases that match TRBD1. The CDR3 spans 13 residues. The trim removed 5 bases at V and 5 bases at J, leaving 4 bases unmatched. The V gene's germline CDR1 is MNHEY and CDR2 SMNVEV (reference sequence). CDR3 sequence: CASSTGGFTEAFF. The CDR3 DNA follows: TGTGCCAGCAGTACAGGGGGGTTTACTGAAGCTTTCTTT.